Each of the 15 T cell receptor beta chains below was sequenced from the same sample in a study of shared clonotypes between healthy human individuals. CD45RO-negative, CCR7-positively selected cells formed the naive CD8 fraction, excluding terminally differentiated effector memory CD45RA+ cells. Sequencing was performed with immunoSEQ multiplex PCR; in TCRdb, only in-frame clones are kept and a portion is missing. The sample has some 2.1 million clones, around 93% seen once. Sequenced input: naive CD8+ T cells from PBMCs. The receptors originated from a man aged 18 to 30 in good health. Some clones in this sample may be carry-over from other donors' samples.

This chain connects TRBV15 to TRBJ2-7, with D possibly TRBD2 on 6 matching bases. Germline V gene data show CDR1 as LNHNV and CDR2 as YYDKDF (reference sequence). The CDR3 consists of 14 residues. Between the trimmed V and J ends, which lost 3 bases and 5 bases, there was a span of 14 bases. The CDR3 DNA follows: TGTGCCACCAGCAGGGGGTTCGGGGGTGACGAGCAGTACTTC. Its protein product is CATSRGFGGDEQYF.

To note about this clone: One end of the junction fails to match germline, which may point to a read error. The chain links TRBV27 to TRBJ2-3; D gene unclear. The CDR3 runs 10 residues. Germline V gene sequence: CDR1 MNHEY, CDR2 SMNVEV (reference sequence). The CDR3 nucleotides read TGTGCCAGCAGCACAGATCCGCAGTATTTT. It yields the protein CASSTDPQYF.

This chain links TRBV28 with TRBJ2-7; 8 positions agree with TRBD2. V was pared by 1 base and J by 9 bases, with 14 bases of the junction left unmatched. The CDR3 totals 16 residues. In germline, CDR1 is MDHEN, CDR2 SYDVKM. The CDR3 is CASSLLRGREANRQYF. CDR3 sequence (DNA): TGTGCCAGCAGTTTATTGAGAGGGCGGGAGGCCAACAGGCAGTACTTC.

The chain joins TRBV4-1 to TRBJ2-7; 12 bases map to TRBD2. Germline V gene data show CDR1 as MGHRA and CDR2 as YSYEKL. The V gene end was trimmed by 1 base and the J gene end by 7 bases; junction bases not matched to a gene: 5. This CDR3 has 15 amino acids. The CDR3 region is CASSQVGLAGREQYF. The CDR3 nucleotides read TGCGCCAGCAGCCAAGTGGGACTAGCGGGCCGTGAGCAGTACTTC.

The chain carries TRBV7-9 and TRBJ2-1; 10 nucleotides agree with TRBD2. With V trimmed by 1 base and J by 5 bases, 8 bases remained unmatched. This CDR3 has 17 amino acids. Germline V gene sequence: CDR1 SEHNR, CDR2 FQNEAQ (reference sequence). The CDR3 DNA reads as TGTGCCAGCAGCTTAGTTGTGCGTCTAGCGGGAGACAATGAGCAGTTCTTC. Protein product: CASSLVVRLAGDNEQFF. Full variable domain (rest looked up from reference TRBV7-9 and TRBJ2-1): DTGVSQNPRHKITKRGQNVTFRCDPISEHNRLYWYRQTLGQGPEFLTYFQNEAQLEKSRLLSDRFSAERPKGSFSTLEIQRTEQGDSAMYLCASSLVVRLAGDNEQFFGPGTRLTVL.

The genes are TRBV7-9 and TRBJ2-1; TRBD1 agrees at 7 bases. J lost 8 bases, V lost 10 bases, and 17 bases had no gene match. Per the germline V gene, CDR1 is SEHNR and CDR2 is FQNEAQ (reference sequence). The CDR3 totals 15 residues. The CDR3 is CATRPTGAALDEQFF. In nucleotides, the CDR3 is TGTGCCACCAGGCCAACAGGGGCCGCATTGGATGAGCAGTTCTTC. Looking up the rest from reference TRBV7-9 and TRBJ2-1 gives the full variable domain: DTGVSQNPRHKITKRGQNVTFRCDPISEHNRLYWYRQTLGQGPEFLTYFQNEAQLEKSRLLSDRFSAERPKGSFSTLEIQRTEQGDSAMYLCATRPTGAALDEQFFGPGTRLTVL.

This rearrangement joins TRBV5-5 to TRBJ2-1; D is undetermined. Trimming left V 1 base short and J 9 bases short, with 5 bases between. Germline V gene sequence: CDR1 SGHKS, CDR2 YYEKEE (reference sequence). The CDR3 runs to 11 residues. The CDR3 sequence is CASSLWGEQFF. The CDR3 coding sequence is TGTGCCAGCAGCTTGTGGGGTGAGCAGTTCTTC. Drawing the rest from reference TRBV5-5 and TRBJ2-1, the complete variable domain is DAGVTQSPTHLIKTRGQQVTLRCSPISGHKSVSWYQQVLGQGPQFIFQYYEKEERGRGNFPDRFSARQFPNYSSELNVNALLLGDSALYLCASSLWGEQFFGPGTRLTVL.

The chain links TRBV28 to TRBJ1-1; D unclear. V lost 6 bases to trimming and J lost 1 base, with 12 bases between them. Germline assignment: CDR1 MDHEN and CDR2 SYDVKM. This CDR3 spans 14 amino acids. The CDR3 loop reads CASRARAQNTEAFF. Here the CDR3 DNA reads TGTGCCAGCAGGGCCCGGGCCCAGAACACTGAAGCTTTCTTT.

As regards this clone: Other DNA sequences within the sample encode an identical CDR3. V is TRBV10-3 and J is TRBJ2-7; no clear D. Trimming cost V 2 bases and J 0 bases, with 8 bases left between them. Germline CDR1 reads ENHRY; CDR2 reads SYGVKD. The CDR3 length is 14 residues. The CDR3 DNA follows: TGTGCCATCAGTGAGGGGCGGAGCTCCTACGAGCAGTACTTC. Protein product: CAISEGRSSYEQYF.

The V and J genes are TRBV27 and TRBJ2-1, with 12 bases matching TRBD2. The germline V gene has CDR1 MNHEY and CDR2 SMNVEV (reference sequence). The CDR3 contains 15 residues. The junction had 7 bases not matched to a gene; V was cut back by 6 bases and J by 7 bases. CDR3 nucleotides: TGTGCCAGCAGCAATCGACTAGCGGGAGAAAATGAGCAGTTCTTC. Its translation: CASSNRLAGENEQFF.

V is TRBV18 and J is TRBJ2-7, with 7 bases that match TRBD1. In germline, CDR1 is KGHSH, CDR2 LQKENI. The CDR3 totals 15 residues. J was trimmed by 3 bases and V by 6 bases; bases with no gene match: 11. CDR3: CASSEGQIRSYEQYF. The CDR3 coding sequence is TGTGCCAGCTCCGAGGGACAGATTAGAAGCTACGAGCAGTACTTC.

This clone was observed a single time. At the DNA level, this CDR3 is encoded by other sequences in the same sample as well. CDR3 in DNA: TGCAGCGCCAGGGGGGACTATGGCTACACCTTC. This gives the protein CSARGDYGYTF. V is TRBV29-1 and J is TRBJ1-2; 7 bases agree with TRBD1. J was trimmed by 3 bases and V by 7 bases; bases with no gene match: 2. The length of the CDR3 is 11 residues. Germline V gives CDR1 SQVTM, CDR2 ANQGSEA.

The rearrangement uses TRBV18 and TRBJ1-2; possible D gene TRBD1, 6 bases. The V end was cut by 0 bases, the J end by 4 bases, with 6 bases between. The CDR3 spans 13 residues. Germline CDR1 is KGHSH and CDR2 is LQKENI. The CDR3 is CASSPPTGYGYTF. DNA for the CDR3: TGTGCCAGCTCACCACCGACAGGCTATGGCTACACCTTC.

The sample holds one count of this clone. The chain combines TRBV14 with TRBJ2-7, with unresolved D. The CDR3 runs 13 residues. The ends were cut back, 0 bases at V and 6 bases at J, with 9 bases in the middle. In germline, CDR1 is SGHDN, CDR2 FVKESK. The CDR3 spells CASSQDDYPEQYF. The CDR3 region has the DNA TGTGCCAGCAGCCAAGATGATTACCCCGAGCAGTACTTC.

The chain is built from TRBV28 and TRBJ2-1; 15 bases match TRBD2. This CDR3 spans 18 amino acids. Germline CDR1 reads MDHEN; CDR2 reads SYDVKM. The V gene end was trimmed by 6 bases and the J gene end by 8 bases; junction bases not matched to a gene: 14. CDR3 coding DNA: TGTGCCAGCAGCTTTTCGGGACTAGCGGGAGGAGGCGGCGATGAGCAGTTCTTC. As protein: CASSFSGLAGGGGDEQFF.